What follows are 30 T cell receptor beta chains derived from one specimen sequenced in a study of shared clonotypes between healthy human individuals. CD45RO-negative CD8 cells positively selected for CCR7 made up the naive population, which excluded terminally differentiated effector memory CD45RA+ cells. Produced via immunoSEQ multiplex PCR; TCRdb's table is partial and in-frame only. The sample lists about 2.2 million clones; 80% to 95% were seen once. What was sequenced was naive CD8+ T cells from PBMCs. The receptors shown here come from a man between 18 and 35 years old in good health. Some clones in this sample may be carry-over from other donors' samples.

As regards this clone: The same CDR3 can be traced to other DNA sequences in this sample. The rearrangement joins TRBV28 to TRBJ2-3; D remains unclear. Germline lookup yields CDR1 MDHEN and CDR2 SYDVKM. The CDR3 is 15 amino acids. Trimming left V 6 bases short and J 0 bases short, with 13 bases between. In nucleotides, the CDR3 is TGTGCCAGCAGCCTCCTACGAACTAGCACAGATACGCAGTATTTT. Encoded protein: CASSLLRTSTDTQYF.

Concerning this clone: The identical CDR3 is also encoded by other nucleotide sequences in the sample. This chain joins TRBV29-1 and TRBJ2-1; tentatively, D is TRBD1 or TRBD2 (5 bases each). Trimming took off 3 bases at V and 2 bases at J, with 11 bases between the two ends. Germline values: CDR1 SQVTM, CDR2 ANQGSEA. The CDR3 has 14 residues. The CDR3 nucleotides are TGCAGCGTTGAGGCAGGGAGAACCTACAATGAGCAGTTCTTC. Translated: CSVEAGRTYNEQFF.

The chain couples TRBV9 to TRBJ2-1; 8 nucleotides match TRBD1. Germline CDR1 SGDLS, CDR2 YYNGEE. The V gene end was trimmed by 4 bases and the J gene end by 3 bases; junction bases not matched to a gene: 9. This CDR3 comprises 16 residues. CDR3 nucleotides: TGTGCCAGCAGCAAACCGATACAGGGGGGCTACAATGAGCAGTTCTTC. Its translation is CASSKPIQGGYNEQFF.

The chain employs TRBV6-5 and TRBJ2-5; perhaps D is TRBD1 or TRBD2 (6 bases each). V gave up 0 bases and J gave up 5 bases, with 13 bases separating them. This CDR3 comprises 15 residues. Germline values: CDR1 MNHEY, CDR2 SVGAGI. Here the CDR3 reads CASSYSRQAGETQYF. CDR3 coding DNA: TGTGCCAGCAGTTACTCCCGACAGGCGGGGGAGACCCAGTACTTC.

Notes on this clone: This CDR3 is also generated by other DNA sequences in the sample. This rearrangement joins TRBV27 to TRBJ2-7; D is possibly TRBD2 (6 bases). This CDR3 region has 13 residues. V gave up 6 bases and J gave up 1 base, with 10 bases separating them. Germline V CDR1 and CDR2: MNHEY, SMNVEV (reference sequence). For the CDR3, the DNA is TGTGCCAGCAGCTCGGGACTGTCCTACGAGCAGTACTTC. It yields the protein CASSSGLSYEQYF.

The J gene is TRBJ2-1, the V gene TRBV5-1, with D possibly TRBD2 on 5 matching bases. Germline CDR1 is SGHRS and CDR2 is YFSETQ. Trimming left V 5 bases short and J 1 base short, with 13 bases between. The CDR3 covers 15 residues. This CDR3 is CASRPERISYNEQFF. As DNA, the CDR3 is TGCGCCAGCAGACCTGAGCGGATATCCTACAATGAGCAGTTCTTC.

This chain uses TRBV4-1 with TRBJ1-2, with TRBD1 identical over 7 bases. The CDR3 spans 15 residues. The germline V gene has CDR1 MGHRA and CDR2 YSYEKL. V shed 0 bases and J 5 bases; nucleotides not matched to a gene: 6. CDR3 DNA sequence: TGCGCCAGCAGCCAAGATCAAGGGACAGCTTATGGCTACACCTTC. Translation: CASSQDQGTAYGYTF.

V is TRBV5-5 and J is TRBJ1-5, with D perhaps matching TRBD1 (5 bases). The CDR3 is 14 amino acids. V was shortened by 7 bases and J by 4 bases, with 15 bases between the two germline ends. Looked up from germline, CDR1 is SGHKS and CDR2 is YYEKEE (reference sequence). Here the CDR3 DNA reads TGTGCCAGCTCCTCTGGGGCCCTTAATCAGCCCCAGCATTTT. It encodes CASSSGALNQPQHF.

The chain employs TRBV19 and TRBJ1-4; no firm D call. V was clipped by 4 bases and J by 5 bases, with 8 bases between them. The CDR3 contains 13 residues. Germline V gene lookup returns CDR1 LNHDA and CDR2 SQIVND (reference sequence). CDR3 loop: CASSTGPNEKLFF. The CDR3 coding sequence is TGTGCCAGTAGTACCGGACCCAATGAAAAACTGTTTTTT.

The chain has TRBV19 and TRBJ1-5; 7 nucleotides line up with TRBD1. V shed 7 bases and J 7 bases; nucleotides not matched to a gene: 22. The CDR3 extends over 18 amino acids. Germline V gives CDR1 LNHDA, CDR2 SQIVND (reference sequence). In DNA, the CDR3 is TGTGCCAGTACCCTCGCCCCCCTGGGAGGGGGCTTAAGACAGCCCCAGCATTTT. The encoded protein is CASTLAPLGGGLRQPQHF.

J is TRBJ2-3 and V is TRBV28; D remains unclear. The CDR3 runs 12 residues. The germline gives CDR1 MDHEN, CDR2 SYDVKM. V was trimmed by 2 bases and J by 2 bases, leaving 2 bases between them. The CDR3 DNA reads TGTGCCAGCAGTTTACCCACAGATACGCAGTATTTT. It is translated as CASSLPTDTQYF.

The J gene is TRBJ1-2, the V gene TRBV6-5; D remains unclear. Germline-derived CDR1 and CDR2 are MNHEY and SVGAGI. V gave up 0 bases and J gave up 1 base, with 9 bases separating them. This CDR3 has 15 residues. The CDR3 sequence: CASSYSGRHNYGYTF. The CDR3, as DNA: TGTGCCAGCAGTTACTCAGGGCGGCATAACTATGGCTACACCTTC.

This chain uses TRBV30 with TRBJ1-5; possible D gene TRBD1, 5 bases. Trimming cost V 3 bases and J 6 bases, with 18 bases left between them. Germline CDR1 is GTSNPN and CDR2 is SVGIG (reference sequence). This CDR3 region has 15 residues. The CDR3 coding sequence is TGTGCCTGGAGACCACGGGAGGGGTTAGGTCAGCCCCAGCATTTT. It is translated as CAWRPREGLGQPQHF.

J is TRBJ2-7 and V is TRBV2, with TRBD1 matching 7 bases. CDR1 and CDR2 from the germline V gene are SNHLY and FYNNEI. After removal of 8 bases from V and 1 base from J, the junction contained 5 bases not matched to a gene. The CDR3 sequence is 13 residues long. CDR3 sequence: CASEPGQSYEQYF. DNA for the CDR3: TGTGCCAGCGAGCCGGGACAGTCCTACGAGCAGTACTTC.

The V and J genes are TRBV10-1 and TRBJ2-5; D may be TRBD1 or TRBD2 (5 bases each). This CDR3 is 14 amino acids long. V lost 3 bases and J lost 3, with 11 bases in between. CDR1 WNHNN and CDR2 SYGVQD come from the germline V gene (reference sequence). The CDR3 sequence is CASSEQVGEETQYF. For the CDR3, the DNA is TGCGCCAGCAGTGAACAGGTGGGAGAAGAGACCCAGTACTTC.

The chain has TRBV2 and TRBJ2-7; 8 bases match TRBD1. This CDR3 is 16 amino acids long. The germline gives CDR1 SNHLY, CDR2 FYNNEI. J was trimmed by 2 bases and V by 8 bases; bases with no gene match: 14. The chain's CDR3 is CASVGGDRNVPYEQYF. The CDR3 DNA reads TGTGCCAGCGTTGGAGGGGACAGGAACGTCCCCTACGAGCAGTACTTC. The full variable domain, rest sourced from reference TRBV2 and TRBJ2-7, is EPEVTQTPSHQVTQMGQEVILRCVPISNHLYFYWYRQILGQKVEFLVSFYNNEISEKSEIFDDQFSVERPDGSNFTLKIRSTKLEDSAMYFCASVGGDRNVPYEQYFGPGTRLTVT.

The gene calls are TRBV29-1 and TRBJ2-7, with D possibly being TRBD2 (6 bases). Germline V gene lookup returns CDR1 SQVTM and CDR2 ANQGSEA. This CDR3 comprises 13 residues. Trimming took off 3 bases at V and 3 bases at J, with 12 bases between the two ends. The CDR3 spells CSVDPGTGYEQYF. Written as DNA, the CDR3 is TGCAGCGTTGATCCAGGGACTGGCTACGAGCAGTACTTC.

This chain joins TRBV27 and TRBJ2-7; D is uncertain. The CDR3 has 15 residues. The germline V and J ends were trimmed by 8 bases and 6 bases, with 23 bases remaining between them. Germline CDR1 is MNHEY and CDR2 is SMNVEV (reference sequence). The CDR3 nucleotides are TGTGCCAGCTCGACCCCGGGCGGAGCCCCTTCCGAGCAGTACTTC. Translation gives CASSTPGGAPSEQYF.

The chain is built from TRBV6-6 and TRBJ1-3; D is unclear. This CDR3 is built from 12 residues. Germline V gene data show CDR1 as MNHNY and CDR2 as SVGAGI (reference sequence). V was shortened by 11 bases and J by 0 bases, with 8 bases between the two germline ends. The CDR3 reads CASGYSGNTIYF. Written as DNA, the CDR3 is TGTGCCTCCGGATACTCTGGAAACACCATATATTTT.

Here the CDR3 reads CASSPYGVRYNEQFF. The DNA for the CDR3 is TGTGCCAGCAGCCCGTATGGAGTTCGGTACAATGAGCAGTTCTTC. This chain links TRBV5-6 with TRBJ2-1; unclear D gene. V was cut by 4 bases and J by 4 bases, with 15 bases left in between. The CDR3 spans 15 residues. Per germline, CDR1 SGHDT and CDR2 YYEEEE.

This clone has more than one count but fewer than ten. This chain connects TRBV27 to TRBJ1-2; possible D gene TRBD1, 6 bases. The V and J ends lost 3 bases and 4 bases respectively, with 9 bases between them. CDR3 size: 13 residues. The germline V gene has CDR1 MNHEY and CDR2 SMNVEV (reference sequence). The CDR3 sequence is CASSFGGPYGYTF. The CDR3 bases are TGTGCCAGCAGTTTCGGGGGGCCCTATGGCTACACCTTC.

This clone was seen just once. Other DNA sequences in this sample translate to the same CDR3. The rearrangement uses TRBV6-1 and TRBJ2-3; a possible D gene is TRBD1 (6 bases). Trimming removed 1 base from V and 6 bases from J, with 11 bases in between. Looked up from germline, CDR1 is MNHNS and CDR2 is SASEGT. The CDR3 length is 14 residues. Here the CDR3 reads CASSEVRGPDTQYF. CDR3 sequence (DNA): TGTGCCAGCAGTGAAGTCAGGGGCCCGGATACGCAGTATTTT.

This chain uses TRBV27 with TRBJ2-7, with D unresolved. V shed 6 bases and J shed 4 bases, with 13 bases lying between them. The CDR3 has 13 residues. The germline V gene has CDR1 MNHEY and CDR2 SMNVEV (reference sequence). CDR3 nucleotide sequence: TGTGCCAGCAGGAGTCAGGTCGGGTACGAGCAGTACTTC. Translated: CASRSQVGYEQYF.

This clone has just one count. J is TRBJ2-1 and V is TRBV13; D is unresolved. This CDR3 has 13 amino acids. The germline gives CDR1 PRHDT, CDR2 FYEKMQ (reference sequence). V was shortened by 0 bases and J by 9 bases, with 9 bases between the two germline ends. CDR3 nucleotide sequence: TGTGCCAGCAGCTTAGGTGTGTGGAGTGAGCAGTTCTTC. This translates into CASSLGVWSEQFF.

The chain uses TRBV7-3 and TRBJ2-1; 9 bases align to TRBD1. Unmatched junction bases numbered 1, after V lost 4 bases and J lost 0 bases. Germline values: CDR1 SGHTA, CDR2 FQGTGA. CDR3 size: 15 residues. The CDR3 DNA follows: TGTGCCAGCAGCTCGGACAGGGGCTCCTACAATGAGCAGTTCTTC. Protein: CASSSDRGSYNEQFF.

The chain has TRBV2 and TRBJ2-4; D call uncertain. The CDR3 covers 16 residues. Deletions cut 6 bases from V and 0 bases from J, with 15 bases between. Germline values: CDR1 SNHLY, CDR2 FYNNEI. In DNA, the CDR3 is TGTGCCAGCAGGATTAACGGGCCGGCAGCCAAAAACATTCAGTACTTC. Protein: CASRINGPAAKNIQYF.

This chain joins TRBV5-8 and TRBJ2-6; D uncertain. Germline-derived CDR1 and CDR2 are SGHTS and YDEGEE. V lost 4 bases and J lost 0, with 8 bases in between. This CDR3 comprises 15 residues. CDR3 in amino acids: CASSVGRSGANVLTF. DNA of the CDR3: TGTGCCAGCAGCGTGGGCCGCTCTGGGGCCAACGTCCTGACTTTC. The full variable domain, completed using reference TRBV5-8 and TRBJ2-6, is EAGVTQSPTHLIKTRGQQATLRCSPISGHTSVYWYQQALGLGLQFLLWYDEGEERNRGNFPPRFSGRQFPNYSSELNVNALELEDSALYLCASSVGRSGANVLTFGAGSRLTVL.

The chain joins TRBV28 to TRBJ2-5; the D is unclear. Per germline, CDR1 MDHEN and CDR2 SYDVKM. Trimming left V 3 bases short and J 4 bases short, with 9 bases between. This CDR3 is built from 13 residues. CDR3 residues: CASSFKFGETQYF. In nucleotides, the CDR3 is TGTGCCAGCAGTTTTAAGTTTGGAGAGACCCAGTACTTC.

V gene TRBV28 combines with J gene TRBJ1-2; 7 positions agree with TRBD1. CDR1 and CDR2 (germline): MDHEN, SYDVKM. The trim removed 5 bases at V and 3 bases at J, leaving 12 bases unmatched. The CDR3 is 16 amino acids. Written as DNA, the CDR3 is TGTGCCAGCAGTATACCCCAGGGGGGCGCCGACTATGGCTACACCTTC. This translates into CASSIPQGGADYGYTF.

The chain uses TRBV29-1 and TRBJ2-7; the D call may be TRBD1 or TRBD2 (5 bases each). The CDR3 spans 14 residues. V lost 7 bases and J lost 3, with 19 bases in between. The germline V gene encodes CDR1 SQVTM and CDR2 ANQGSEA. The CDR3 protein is CSAGTDLGFYEQYF. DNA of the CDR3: TGCAGCGCCGGGACGGATTTAGGTTTCTACGAGCAGTACTTC.